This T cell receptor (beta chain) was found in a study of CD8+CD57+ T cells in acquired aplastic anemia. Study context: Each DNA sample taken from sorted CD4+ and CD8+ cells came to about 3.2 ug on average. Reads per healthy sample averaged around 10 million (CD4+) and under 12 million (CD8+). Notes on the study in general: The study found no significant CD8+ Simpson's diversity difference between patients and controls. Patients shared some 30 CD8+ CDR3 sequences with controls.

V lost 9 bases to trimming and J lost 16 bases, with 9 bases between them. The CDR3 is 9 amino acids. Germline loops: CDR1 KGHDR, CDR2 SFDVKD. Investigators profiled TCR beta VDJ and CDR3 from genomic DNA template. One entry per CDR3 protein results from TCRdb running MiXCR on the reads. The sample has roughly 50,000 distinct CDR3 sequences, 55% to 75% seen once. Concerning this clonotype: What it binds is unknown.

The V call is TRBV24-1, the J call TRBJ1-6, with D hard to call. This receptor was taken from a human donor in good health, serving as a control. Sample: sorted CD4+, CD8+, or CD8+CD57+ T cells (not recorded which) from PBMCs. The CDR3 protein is CATPLSLHF. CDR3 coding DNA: TGTGCCACCCCCTTGTCTCTCCACTTT.